This TCR beta chain was obtained from a study of shared clonotypes between healthy human individuals. CD45RO-negative, CCR7-selected cells formed the naive CD8 fraction, which excluded terminally differentiated effector memory CD45RA+ cells. Clones were sequenced by immunoSEQ multiplex PCR, and TCRdb holds only the in-frame ones, with some missing. The table records some 1,900,000 clones, 85% to 95% of them present only once. Deletions cut 5 bases from V and 0 bases from J, with 14 bases between. Germline V CDR1 and CDR2: MNHEY, SVGAGI. The CDR3 is 15 amino acids. The sequence was obtained from a man aged 18 to 29 in good health. V gene TRBV6-5 combines with J gene TRBJ2-7; D is possibly TRBD1 (6 bases). What was sequenced was naive CD8+ T cells sorted from blood. DNA for the CDR3: TGTGCCAGCAGTGTGGGGGCTTTTAGCTCCTACGAGCAGTACTTC. Amino acids: CASSVGAFSSYEQYF.